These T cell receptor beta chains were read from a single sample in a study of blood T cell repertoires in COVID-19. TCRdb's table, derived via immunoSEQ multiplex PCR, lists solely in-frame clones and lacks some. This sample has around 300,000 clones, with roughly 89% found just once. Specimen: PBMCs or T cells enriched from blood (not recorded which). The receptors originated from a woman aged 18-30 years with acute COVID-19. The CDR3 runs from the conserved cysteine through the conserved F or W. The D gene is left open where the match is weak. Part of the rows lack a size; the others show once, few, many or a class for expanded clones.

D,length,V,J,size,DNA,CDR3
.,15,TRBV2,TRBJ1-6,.,TGTGCCAGCAGTGAAGACAGGGTGGGAAATTCACCCCTCCACTTT,CASSEDRVGNSPLHF
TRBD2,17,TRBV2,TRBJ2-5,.,TGTGCCAGCAGGGACGGGACTAGCGGGAGGACTCGGGAGACCCAGTACTTC,CASRDGTSGRTRETQYF
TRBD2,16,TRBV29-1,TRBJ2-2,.,TGCAGCGTTCGCCCCTGGACTAGCGGGAGCACCGGGGAGCTGTTTTTT,CSVRPWTSGSTGELFF
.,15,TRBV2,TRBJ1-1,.,TGTGCCAGCAGGATCTCTTGGGGAGGGAACACTGAAGCTTTCTTT,CASRISWGGNTEAFF
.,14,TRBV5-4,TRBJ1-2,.,TGTGCCAGCAGCCTCGACAGCCCGGTCTATGGCTACACCTTC,CASSLDSPVYGYTF
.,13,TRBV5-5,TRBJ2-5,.,TGTGCCAGCAGCGGGGACGGGGGAGAGACCCAGTACTTC,CASSGDGGETQYF
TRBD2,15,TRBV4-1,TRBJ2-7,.,TGCGCCAGCAGCCCGATTAGCGGGAGCTCCTACGAGCAGTACTTC,CASSPISGSSYEQYF
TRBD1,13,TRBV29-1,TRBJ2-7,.,TGCAGCGTCGCGGGGCAGGGGGCTTACGAGCAGTACTTC,CSVAGQGAYEQYF
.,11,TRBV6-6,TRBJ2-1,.,TGTGTCACAGGCTCCTACAATGAGCAGTTCTTC,CVTGSYNEQFF
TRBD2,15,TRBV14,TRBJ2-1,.,TGTGCCAGCAGCCAACTAGCGGGAGGAGATGGGGAGCAGTTCTTC,CASSQLAGGDGEQFF
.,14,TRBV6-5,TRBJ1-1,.,TGTGCCAGCGACGTCGGGTGGATGAACACTGAAGCTTTCTTT,CASDVGWMNTEAFF
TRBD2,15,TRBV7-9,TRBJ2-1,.,TGTGCCAGCAGCTTAGAGGGACTAGCGGTCAATGAGCAGTTCTTC,CASSLEGLAVNEQFF
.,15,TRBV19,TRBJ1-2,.,TGTGCCAGTAGTATCCGCAGGGCAGACTTCTATGGCTACACCTTC,CASSIRRADFYGYTF
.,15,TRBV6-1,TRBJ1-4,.,TGTGCCAGCAGTGACCGGGACACCCCTAATGAAAAACTGTTTTTT,CASSDRDTPNEKLFF
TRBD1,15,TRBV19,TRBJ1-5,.,TGTGCCAGTAGTATTGTCAGGGGGACCAATCAGCCCCAGCATTTT,CASSIVRGTNQPQHF
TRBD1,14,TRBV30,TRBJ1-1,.,TGTGCCTGGAGTAGGGGGCTCCGGAACACTGAAGCTTTCTTT,CAWSRGLRNTEAFF
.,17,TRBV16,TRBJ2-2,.,TGTGCCAGCAGCCAATCGATTTTGGCAGGGGCCACCGGGGAGCTGTTTTTT,CASSQSILAGATGELFF
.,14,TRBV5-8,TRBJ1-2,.,TGTGCCAGCAGCCACAGTCTGCGGGAAGGAGGCTACACCTTC,CASSHSLREGGYTF
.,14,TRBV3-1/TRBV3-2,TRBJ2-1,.,TGTGCCAGCAGATCGAGGGGAGGACGGGACGAGCAGTTCTTC,CASRSRGGRDEQFF
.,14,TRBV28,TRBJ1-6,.,TGTGCCAGCAGTCCCCCGGGGATATATTCACCCCTCCACTTT,CASSPPGIYSPLHF
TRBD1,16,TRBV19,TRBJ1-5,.,TGTGCCAGTACCCTAGGGACAGGGAATAGCAATCAGCCCCAGCATTTT,CASTLGTGNSNQPQHF
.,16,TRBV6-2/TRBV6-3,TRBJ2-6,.,TGTGCCAGCAGTTATCTCCTCCTAAGTGGGGCCAACGTCCTGACTTTC,CASSYLLLSGANVLTF
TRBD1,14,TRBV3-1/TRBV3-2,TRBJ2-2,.,TGTGCCAGCAGCCGGGGACAGCCCACCGGGGAGCTGTTTTTT,CASSRGQPTGELFF
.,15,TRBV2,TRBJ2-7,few,TGTGCCAGCAGCCTCACCAGGACAGCCGGCTACGAGCAGTACTTC,CASSLTRTAGYEQYF
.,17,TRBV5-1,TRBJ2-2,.,TGCGCCAGCAGCTTGGCCATGGTGACAACGAACACCGGGGAGCTGTTTTTT,CASSLAMVTTNTGELFF
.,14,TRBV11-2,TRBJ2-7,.,TGTGCCAGCAGCTTAACGAACAGACCGTCCGAGCAGTACTTC,CASSLTNRPSEQYF
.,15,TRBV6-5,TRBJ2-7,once,TGTGCCAGCAGCTCCCCAGGATCCCAATCCTACGAGCAGTACTTC,CASSSPGSQSYEQYF
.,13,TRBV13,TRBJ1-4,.,TGTGCCAGCAGCTCGGGACTTAATGAAAAACTGTTTTTT,CASSSGLNEKLFF
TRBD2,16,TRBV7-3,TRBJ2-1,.,TGTGCCAGCAGCTTTAACCCGGGACTAGACTACAATGAGCAGTTCTTC,CASSFNPGLDYNEQFF
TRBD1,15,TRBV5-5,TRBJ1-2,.,TGTGCCAGCAGCTTCTCGACAGGGGGGAACTATGGCTACACCTTC,CASSFSTGGNYGYTF
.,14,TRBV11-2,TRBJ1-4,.,TGTGCCAGCAGCTGGGGCAGGGGAGGGGAAAAACTGTTTTTT,CASSWGRGGEKLFF
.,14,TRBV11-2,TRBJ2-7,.,TGTGCCAGCAGTATCGGGGGAAGAGCCTACGAGCAGTACTTC,CASSIGGRAYEQYF
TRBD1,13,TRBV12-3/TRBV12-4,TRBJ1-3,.,TGTGCCAGCAGGCGGACAGGTGAAAACACCATATATTTT,CASRRTGENTIYF
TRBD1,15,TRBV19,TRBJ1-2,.,TGTGCCAGTAGTACGCTAGGACAGGGGTCGTATGGCTACACCTTC,CASSTLGQGSYGYTF
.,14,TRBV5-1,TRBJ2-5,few,TGCGCCAGCAGCTTGGAAGGAGCTGGGGAGACCCAGTACTTC,CASSLEGAGETQYF
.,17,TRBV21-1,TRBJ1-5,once,TGTGCCAGCAGCCGACGGGACAGCGAGAATAGCAATCAGCCCCAGCATTTT,CASSRRDSENSNQPQHF
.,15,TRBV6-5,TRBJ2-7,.,TGTGCCAGCTCAACCGGCGGGGACGGAGCACGAGCGGAGTACTTC,CASSTGGDGARAEYF
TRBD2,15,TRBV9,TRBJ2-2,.,TGTGCCAGCAGCTCGGGACTAGAGGTCACCGGGGAGCTGTTTTTT,CASSSGLEVTGELFF
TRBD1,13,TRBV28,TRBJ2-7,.,TGTGCCAGCAAAAGGACAGGGAACTACGAGCAGTACTTC,CASKRTGNYEQYF
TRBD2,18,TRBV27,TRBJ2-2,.,TGTGCCAGCAGTCTTGGACTAGCGGGAGGGCCTCGGACCGGGGAGCTGTTTTTT,CASSLGLAGGPRTGELFF
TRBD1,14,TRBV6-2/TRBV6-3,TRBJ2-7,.,TGTGCCAGCAGTGGGCGGGGACAGGTCTACGAGCAGTACTTC,CASSGRGQVYEQYF
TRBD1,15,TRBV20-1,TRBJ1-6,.,TGCAGTGCTAGTGAGCCGGGACAGGGAAGCTCACCCCTCCACTTT,CSASEPGQGSSPLHF
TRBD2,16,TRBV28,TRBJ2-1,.,TGTGCCAGCAGTTTACCCCGGGAGGGGACCTACAATGAGCAGTTCTTC,CASSLPREGTYNEQFF
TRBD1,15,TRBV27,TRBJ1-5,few,TGTGCCAGCAGGCCTCAACAGGGGGGCGGACAGCCCCAGCATTTT,CASRPQQGGGQPQHF
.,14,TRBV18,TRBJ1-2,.,TGTGCCAGCTCACCACCCGGCGGTGCCCTGGTCTACACCTTC,CASSPPGGALVYTF
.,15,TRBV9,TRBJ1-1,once,TGTGCCAGCAGCGAACGGGGGAACCAGAACACTGAAGCTTTCTTT,CASSERGNQNTEAFF
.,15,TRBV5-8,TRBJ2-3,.,TGTGCCAGCAACCGAGGTAGGAGGGCCACAGATACGCAGTATTTT,CASNRGRRATDTQYF
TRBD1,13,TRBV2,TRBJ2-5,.,TGTGCCAGCAGCCGACAGGGACAAGAGACCCAGTACTTC,CASSRQGQETQYF
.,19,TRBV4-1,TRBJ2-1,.,TGCGCCAGCAGCCAGATCCAGGGTCTGCGGCTCACGGCCCACAATGAGCAGTTCTTC,CASSQIQGLRLTAHNEQFF
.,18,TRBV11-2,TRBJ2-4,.,TGTGCCAGCAGCTTAGCTCTGGGGCGGTTGGGAGCCAAAAACATTCAGTACTTC,CASSLALGRLGAKNIQYF
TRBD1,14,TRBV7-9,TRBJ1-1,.,TGTGCCGGAGATTTGGACAGGGGTAATGGTGAAGCTTTCTTT,CAGDLDRGNGEAFF
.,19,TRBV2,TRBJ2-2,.,TGTGCCAGCAGTGAAGAAAAGTTAGTAGGGGGTCGCGTCACCGGGGAGCTGTTTTTT,CASSEEKLVGGRVTGELFF
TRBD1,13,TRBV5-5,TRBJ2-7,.,TGTGCCAGCAGCCACGACAGGGGTAGCGAGCAGTACTTC,CASSHDRGSEQYF
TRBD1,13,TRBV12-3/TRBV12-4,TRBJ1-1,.,TGTGCCAGCAGTCGCGGACAGGGGCATGAAGCTTTCTTT,CASSRGQGHEAFF
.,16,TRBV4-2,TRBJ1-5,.,TGTGCCAGCAGCCAAGCGGTACAGGGTGGAAATCAGCCCCAGCATTTT,CASSQAVQGGNQPQHF
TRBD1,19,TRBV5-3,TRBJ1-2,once,TGTGCCAGAAGCTTGATTAGTGGACAGGGTGATCGTCGTGAGATTGGCTACACCTTC,CARSLISGQGDRREIGYTF
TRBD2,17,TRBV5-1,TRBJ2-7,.,TGCGCCAGCACCCTGGGACTAGCGGGAGGGCGAGTCCACGAGCAGTACTTC,CASTLGLAGGRVHEQYF